This TCR beta chain was identified during a study of OX40 agonist ivuxolimab in advanced cancers. Per germline, CDR1 SGHNT and CDR2 YYREEE (reference sequence). Trimming removed 0 bases from V and 4 bases from J; junction bases left unmatched: 1. This CDR3 has 15 amino acids. TCRdb's copy holds only in-frame clones and misses some; the assay was immunoSEQ multiplex PCR. There are tens of thousands of clones in the sample; 75% to 85% occur only once, and approximately 3.1% lies in the top ten. The sequencing used CD4+ or CD8+ T cells sorted from blood, collected in a trial of the OX40 agonist ivuxolimab. This receptor was taken from an adult with an advanced solid tumor such as melanoma, head and neck, liver or kidney cancer. This chain uses TRBV5-4 with TRBJ2-1; 10 nucleotides match TRBD1. CDR3 amino acids: CASSLGTGGYNEQFF. The CDR3 region has the DNA TGTGCCAGCAGCTTGGGGACAGGGGGATACAATGAGCAGTTCTTC.